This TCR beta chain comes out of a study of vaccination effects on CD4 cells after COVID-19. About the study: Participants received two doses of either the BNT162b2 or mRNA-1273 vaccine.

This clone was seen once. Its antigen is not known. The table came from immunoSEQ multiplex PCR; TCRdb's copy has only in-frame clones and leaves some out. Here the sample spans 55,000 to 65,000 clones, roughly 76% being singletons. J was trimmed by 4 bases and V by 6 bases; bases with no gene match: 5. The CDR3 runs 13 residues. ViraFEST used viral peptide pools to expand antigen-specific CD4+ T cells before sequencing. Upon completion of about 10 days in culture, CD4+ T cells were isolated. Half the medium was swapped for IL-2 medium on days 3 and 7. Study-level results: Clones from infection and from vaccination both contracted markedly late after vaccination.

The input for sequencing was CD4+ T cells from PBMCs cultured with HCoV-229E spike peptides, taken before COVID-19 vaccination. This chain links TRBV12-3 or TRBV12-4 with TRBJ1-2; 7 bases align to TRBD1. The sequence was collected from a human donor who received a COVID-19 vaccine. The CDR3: CASSLQGTYGYTF. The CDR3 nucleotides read TGTGCCAGCAGCCTACAGGGGACCTATGGCTACACCTTC.